This TCR beta chain was recorded in a study of neurological immune-mediated disorders. At least ten counts were recorded for this clonotype. What it binds is unknown. Broader study findings: Among expanded clones, no CDR3 amino acid sequences were shared across subjects, a pattern suggesting private repertoires in all groups.

Each CDR3 protein is one row after TCRdb ran MiXCR on the 5' RACE reads. The table shows 35,000 to 45,000 distinct CDR3 sequences, with roughly 7% occurring only once. The germline gives CDR1 MNHNY, CDR2 SVGAGI (reference sequence). The CDR3 length is 16 residues. Trimming at V came to 6 bases and at J to 1 base, leaving 7 bases not matched to a gene. V gene TRBV6-6 combines with J gene TRBJ2-1; TRBD1 aligns across 9 bases. The sequence derives from a middle-aged woman in good health. The sample taken for sequencing was PBMCs. The CDR3 region is CASSPQGAHSYNEQFF. DNA for the CDR3: TGTGCCAGCAGCCCACAGGGGGCACATTCCTACAATGAGCAGTTCTTC.